This T cell receptor (beta chain) was obtained from a study of tissue T cells after allogeneic stem cell transplantation. Study conclusions and caveats: Tissue-detected TCR repertoire was only partly captured by blood and spleen T cells. The patient cohort was small and clinically heterogeneous, with limited sampling depth.

The protocol was immunoSEQ multiplex PCR, while the TCRdb copy is restricted to in-frame clones and leaves out a portion. The table lists over 1,500 clones, 50% of them singletons. For this clone: The antigen is unknown. Mouse gene names and germline throughout. Sequencing ends 1 residue short of the CDR3 end; the germline J gene provides the rest.

CDR3 length equals 13 residues. Germline CDR1 and CDR2: SGHDT and FRDEAV. V shed 4 bases and J shed 1 base, with 8 bases lying between them. Regarding time point: mouse harvest day 14 after allogeneic transplant. Mouse grafts combined 10^7 T-cell-depleted bone marrow cells with 10^6 splenic CD5+ T cells. B6 (H2b) cells into BALB/c (H2d) mice; tissues taken at day 7 or 14. The chain employs TRBV14 and TRBJ1-1, with D maybe TRBD1 (6 bases). The sequenced material came from gut tissue. The TCR originated in a female BALB/c mouse given C57BL/6 T cells with graft-versus-host disease after an allogeneic hematopoietic cell transplant. The CDR3 spells CASSLRGNTEVFF. CDR3 DNA, as far as it was read: TGTGCCAGCAGTCTCAGGGGAAACACAGAAGTCTTC.